Listed here is a single TCR beta chain. The record originates from a study of shared clonotypes between healthy human individuals. V was pared by 3 bases and J by 7 bases, with 7 bases between. The germline V gene has CDR1 MDHEN and CDR2 SYDVKM. The CDR3 runs 12 residues. Profiled with immunoSEQ multiplex PCR; TCRdb holds only in-frame clones, not every one. The sample includes about 2.4 million clones, 93% seen only once; the top ten take about 0.38%. Input material: naive CD4+ T cells from PBMCs. Subset given: CD45RA+ positively selected. This TCR was sampled from a man aged 18 to 35 in good health. Some clones in this sample may be carry-over from other donors' samples. The chain employs TRBV28 and TRBJ2-1; D not resolved. CDR3 DNA sequence: TGTGCCAGCAGTTTTGAGTGGAATGAGCAGTTCTTC. It translates to CASSFEWNEQFF. The full variable domain, with the rest looked up from reference TRBV28 and TRBJ2-1, is DVKVTQSSRYLVKRTGEKVFLECVQDMDHENMFWYRQDPGLGLRLIYFSYDVKMKEKGDIPEGYSVSREKKERFSLILESASTNQTSMYLCASSFEWNEQFFGPGTRLTVL.